This T cell receptor (beta chain) was obtained from a study of blood T cell repertoires in COVID-19. The wider study: COVID-19 samples collected from the United States, Italy and Spain covered acute and convalescent phases. PBMCs, B-cell-depleted T cells, or T cells were the source of the cDNA or gDNA that made up the material.

The germline V gene has CDR1 LGHDT and CDR2 YNNKEL (reference sequence). The CDR3 covers 15 residues. J was trimmed by 0 bases and V by 5 bases; bases with no gene match: 3. In the study's own analysis: Counts of nucleated cells, estimated from reference gene primer amplification, were obtained. The repertoire was sequenced with immunoSEQ multiplex PCR; TCRdb's copy has only in-frame clones and lacks some. For V, J and clone size, that table is used; D and trimming come from the DNA. The sample consists of about 670,000 clones, around 89% of them appearing once. Source material: peripheral blood. The chain has TRBV3-1 (or the pseudogene TRBV3-2) and TRBJ1-3; 8 positions agree with TRBD1. This sequence was found in a woman aged 18-35 years with acute or convalescent COVID-19. This CDR3 is CASSSTGGSGNTIYF. In DNA form, the CDR3 reads TGTGCCAGCAGCTCAACAGGGGGCTCTGGAAACACCATATATTTT.